The rows below give T cell receptor beta chains drawn from one sample of a study of identical twins. TCRdb analysed the 5' RACE reads with MiXCR anew, one entry per CDR3 protein. The table lists approximately 500,000 distinct CDR3 sequences, roughly 15% of them singletons, with 0.35% to 0.45% in the top ten. The same specimen was also included in a second study, on yellow fever vaccine responses in identical twins.

The specimen was CD4+ T cells sorted from blood. Source of these receptors: a young woman in good health. Both conserved end residues are trimmed from each CDR3.

cdr3_aa: SVGGLAGGRQF; v_call: TRBV29-1; j_call: TRBJ2-1
cdr3_aa: ASSPLDRTNTEAF; v_call: TRBV5-1; j_call: TRBJ1-1
cdr3_aa: ASSSGTGKGGYT; v_call: TRBV5-1; j_call: TRBJ1-2
cdr3_aa: SAPGQGHTGELF; v_call: TRBV20-1; j_call: TRBJ2-2
cdr3_aa: ASSFPFPGEKEF; v_call: TRBV7-9; j_call: TRBJ2-1
cdr3_aa: ASSLVPRGSGELF; v_call: TRBV7-9; j_call: TRBJ2-2
cdr3_aa: AISSESTQY; v_call: TRBV10-3; j_call: TRBJ2-3
cdr3_aa: ASSTGTGPQPQH; v_call: TRBV7-8; j_call: TRBJ1-5
cdr3_aa: ASSVGPGGGNEQF; v_call: TRBV2; j_call: TRBJ2-1
cdr3_aa: ASRGVEELF; v_call: TRBV12-3/TRBV12-4; j_call: TRBJ2-2
cdr3_aa: APPGGGDLTCTDTQY; v_call: TRBV24-1; j_call: TRBJ2-3
cdr3_aa: ASSLGTVQTTYGYT; v_call: TRBV7-2; j_call: TRBJ1-2
cdr3_aa: ASRTGLDTQY; v_call: TRBV12-3/TRBV12-4; j_call: TRBJ2-3
cdr3_aa: ASSPGHLCWELF; v_call: TRBV4-2; j_call: TRBJ2-2
cdr3_aa: ASSYKEGATGVSPLH; v_call: TRBV6-5; j_call: TRBJ1-6
cdr3_aa: ASSFAGGSDTQY; v_call: TRBV27; j_call: TRBJ2-3
cdr3_aa: ASRRTSESPHRF; v_call: TRBV27; j_call: TRBJ2-1
cdr3_aa: SAPRDRGNNSPLH; v_call: TRBV20-1; j_call: TRBJ1-6
cdr3_aa: ASTRGDRLSEQF; v_call: TRBV12-3/TRBV12-4; j_call: TRBJ2-1
cdr3_aa: ASSLGSLAGTETQY; v_call: TRBV7-6; j_call: TRBJ2-5
cdr3_aa: ASDGGQTSYEQY; v_call: TRBV7-9; j_call: TRBJ2-7
cdr3_aa: ASSLSFATNEKLF; v_call: TRBV27; j_call: TRBJ1-4
cdr3_aa: AISDGLAGAEQY; v_call: TRBV10-3; j_call: TRBJ2-7
cdr3_aa: ASTLPGTDTQY; v_call: TRBV5-1; j_call: TRBJ2-3
cdr3_aa: ASSPHSGVGGQY; v_call: TRBV14; j_call: TRBJ2-3
cdr3_aa: ASSVDLAAPTDTQY; v_call: TRBV9; j_call: TRBJ2-3
cdr3_aa: ASSLGLPWTSGINEQF; v_call: TRBV5-5; j_call: TRBJ2-1